The rows below give T cell receptor beta chains drawn from one sample of a study of T cell responses to AZD1222 COVID-19 vaccine. Sequencing used immunoSEQ multiplex PCR; TCRdb keeps in-frame clones, though not all of them. The sample lists around 150,000 clones; about 93% were seen once. This specimen was peripheral blood, taken 28 days after the second AZD1222 dose. These TCRs come from an adult who received the AZD1222 COVID-19 vaccine. The CDR3 runs from the conserved cysteine through the conserved F or W. The order of the fields is J gene, D gene, clone size, V gene, CDR3 DNA, CDR3 protein. A D gene is named only where the DNA matches it firmly. Clone sizes are given selectively: once, few, many, or a class where the clone is expanded.

>TRBJ2-4|TRBD2|.|TRBV6-5
TGTGCCAGCAGTTACGGTGCGGGAGGGCCGAGCATTCAGTACTTC
CASSYGAGGPSIQYF
>TRBJ2-1|TRBD1|.|TRBV5-1
TGCGCCAGCAGTCTCGGGACAGGGGACTACAATGAGCAGTTCTTC
CASSLGTGDYNEQFF
>TRBJ1-2|.|once|TRBV24-1
TGTGCCACCAGTGATGTCGGTCGGGGGCCGGATGGCTACACCTTC
CATSDVGRGPDGYTF
>TRBJ2-5|.|.|TRBV2
TGTGCCAGCAGTGAAGAGAGGAGGCGGGAGACCCAGTACTTC
CASSEERRRETQYF
>TRBJ1-5|.|.|TRBV5-1
TGCGCCAGCAGCCCGGTGGGAGGGAGGAATCAGCCCCAGCATTTT
CASSPVGGRNQPQHF
>TRBJ2-7|.|once|TRBV6-5
TGTGCCAGCAAAATGTACGAGCAGTACTTC
CASKMYEQYF
>TRBJ1-4|.|.|TRBV24-1
TGTGCCACCAGTGATCAAAGCCAGCCTAATGAAAAACTGTTTTTT
CATSDQSQPNEKLFF
>TRBJ2-7|.|.|TRBV19
TGTGCCAGTAGTATTGGCACTTCCTACGAGCAGTACTTC
CASSIGTSYEQYF
>TRBJ1-5|.|.|TRBV19
TGTGCCAGTAGTTATAGGGACCCTAGCAATCAGCCCCAGCATTTT
CASSYRDPSNQPQHF
>TRBJ2-7|.|.|TRBV3-1/TRBV3-2
TGTGCCAGCAGCCAAGATCGGGCTAGCCTAACGCAAATAGAGCAGTACTTC
CASSQDRASLTQIEQYF
>TRBJ1-2|.|.|TRBV30
TGTGCCTGGAGTGTAACCGCCTATGGCTACACCTTC
CAWSVTAYGYTF
>TRBJ1-1|.|.|TRBV28
TGTGCCAGCAGTTCTACAGGGCGGCCTGAAGCTTTCTTT
CASSSTGRPEAFF
>TRBJ1-2|TRBD1|.|TRBV5-1
TGCGCCAGCAGCTTGGGGACAGGGTCCGGCTACACCTTC
CASSLGTGSGYTF
>TRBJ1-3|.|.|TRBV30
TGTGCCTGGAGTGGCGGAAACACCATATATTTT
CAWSGGNTIYF
>TRBJ1-4|TRBD1|.|TRBV6-1
TGTGCCAGCAGTGCCCTGACAGGGTCCTACATTAATGAAAAACTGTTTTTT
CASSALTGSYINEKLFF
>TRBJ2-2|.|.|TRBV9
TGTGCCAGCAGCGTAGCCAGGGACACCGGGGAGCTGTTTTTT
CASSVARDTGELFF
>TRBJ2-1|.|.|TRBV27
TGTGCCAGCAGTGCCGGAATTCCCAATGAGCAGTTCTTC
CASSAGIPNEQFF
>TRBJ1-4|.|.|TRBV7-9
TGTGCCAGCAGCTTGGGGGGACTCCCAGCTAATGAAAAACTGTTTTTT
CASSLGGLPANEKLFF
>TRBJ2-2|TRBD2|.|TRBV9
TGTGCCAGCAGCGAAACTAGCGGGAGGGCCCTATCCGGGGAGCTGTTTTTT
CASSETSGRALSGELFF
>TRBJ2-1|TRBD2|.|TRBV5-1
TGCGCCAGCAGCTTAACTCCGGGACTAGCTGGCAATGAGCAGTTCTTC
CASSLTPGLAGNEQFF
>TRBJ1-2|TRBD1|.|TRBV3-1/TRBV3-2
TGTGCCAGCAGCCGCTTCTTCGGACAGGGGCGAGGTAGTGGCTACACCTTC
CASSRFFGQGRGSGYTF
>TRBJ2-5|TRBD2|.|TRBV6-5
TGTGCCAGCTTAGCGGGAGGCCAAGAGACCCAGTACTTC
CASLAGGQETQYF
>TRBJ2-1|.|.|TRBV30
TGTGCCTCCGTACTCGTGGAGGGGGATCAGGGTGAGCAGTTCTTC
CASVLVEGDQGEQFF
>TRBJ2-7|.|.|TRBV20-1
TGCAGTGCTAGTACAGGTTACGAGCAGTACTTC
CSASTGYEQYF
>TRBJ2-2|TRBD2|.|TRBV4-1
TGCGCCAGCAGTCACGGTCCACTAGCGGCAGTCACCGGGGAGCTGTTTTTT
CASSHGPLAAVTGELFF
>TRBJ2-5|TRBD2|.|TRBV5-1
TGCGCCAGCAGGCCTGGACTAGCGGGAGTCGGAGAGACCCAGTACTTC
CASRPGLAGVGETQYF
>TRBJ1-1|.|few|TRBV7-9
TGTGCCAGCAGCTTGGGGGACAACTTGAACACTGAAGCTTTCTTT
CASSLGDNLNTEAFF
>TRBJ2-2|TRBD1|few|TRBV11-2
TGTGCCAGCAGCCTCGGGACAGTTCCAAGCGGGGAGCTGTTTTTT
CASSLGTVPSGELFF
>TRBJ1-5|TRBD1|.|TRBV19
TGTGCCAGTAGTACGGGACAGGCGGGCAATCAGCCCCAGCATTTT
CASSTGQAGNQPQHF
>TRBJ2-2|TRBD2|.|TRBV5-4
TGTGCCAGCAGCGCCGGGACTAGCGGAACGAACACCGGGGAGCTGTTTTTT
CASSAGTSGTNTGELFF
>TRBJ2-7|TRBD2|few|TRBV5-6
TGTGCCAGCAGCTTAGGAAGCGGGAACGAGCAGTACTTC
CASSLGSGNEQYF
>TRBJ1-3|TRBD1|.|TRBV6-5
TGTGCCAGCAGTTACGCCGGGACAGGGACGGACACCATATATTTT
CASSYAGTGTDTIYF